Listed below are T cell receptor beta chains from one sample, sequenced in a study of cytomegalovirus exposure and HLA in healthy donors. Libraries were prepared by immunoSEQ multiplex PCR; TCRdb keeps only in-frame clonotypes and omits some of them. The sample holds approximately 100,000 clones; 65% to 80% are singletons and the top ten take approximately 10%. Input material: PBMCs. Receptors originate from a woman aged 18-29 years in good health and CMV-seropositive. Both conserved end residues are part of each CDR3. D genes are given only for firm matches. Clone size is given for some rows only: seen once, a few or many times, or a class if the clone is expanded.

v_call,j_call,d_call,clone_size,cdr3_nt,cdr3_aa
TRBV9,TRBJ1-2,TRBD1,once,TGTGCCAGCAGCTCCCCCGGGACAGGCTATGGCTACACCTTC,CASSSPGTGYGYTF
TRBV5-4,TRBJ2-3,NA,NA,TGTGCCAGCAGCCCCAGGGGCGGGAGAGATACGCAGTATTTT,CASSPRGGRDTQYF
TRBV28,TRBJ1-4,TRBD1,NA,TGTGCCAGCACCCAACAGGGGGCGCTGGGGTCAACTAATGAAAAACTGTTTTTT,CASTQQGALGSTNEKLFF
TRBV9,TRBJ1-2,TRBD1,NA,TGTGCCAGCAGCGGTGGGGACAGGGGGGTAGGCTACACCTTC,CASSGGDRGVGYTF
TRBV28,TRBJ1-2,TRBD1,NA,TGTGCCAGCAGCCGACCGGGACAGGGAAACTATGGCTACACCTTC,CASSRPGQGNYGYTF
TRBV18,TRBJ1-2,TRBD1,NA,TGTGCCAGCTCACCAACAGGGGGTACTAACTATGGCTACACCTTC,CASSPTGGTNYGYTF
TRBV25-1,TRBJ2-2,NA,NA,TGTGCCACCACCGGTTTAAGTACCGGGGAGCTGTTTTTT,CATTGLSTGELFF
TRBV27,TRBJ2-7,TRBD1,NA,TGTGCCAGCAAAACCGGGACAGGGGCTTCCGAGCAGTACTTC,CASKTGTGASEQYF
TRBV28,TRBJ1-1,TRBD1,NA,TGTGCCAGCAGTTTGTTGACAGGGTCGGGCACTGAAGCTTTCTTT,CASSLLTGSGTEAFF
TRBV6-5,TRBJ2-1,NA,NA,TGTGCCAGCAGTTACGGCGGGTACGTCGGGAATGAGCAGTTCTTC,CASSYGGYVGNEQFF
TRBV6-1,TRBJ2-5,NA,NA,TGTGCCAGCAGTCTCCTGGCAGGGGACCAAGAGACCCAGTACTTC,CASSLLAGDQETQYF
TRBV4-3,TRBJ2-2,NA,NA,TGCGCCAGCAGCCAAGTGGGGGCAGAGTTCACCGGGGAGCTGTTTTTT,CASSQVGAEFTGELFF
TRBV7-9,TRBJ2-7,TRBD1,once,TGTGCCAGCAGCTTAAACAGGGGGCAGGGCGAGCAGTACTTC,CASSLNRGQGEQYF
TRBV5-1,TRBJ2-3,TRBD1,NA,TGCGCCAGCAGCTTAGGACAGGGTGGAGATACGCAGTATTTT,CASSLGQGGDTQYF
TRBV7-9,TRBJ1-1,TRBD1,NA,TGTGCCAGAACCCCGGGACAGAAGAACACTGAAGCTTTCTTT,CARTPGQKNTEAFF
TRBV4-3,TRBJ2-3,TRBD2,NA,TGCGCCAGCAGCCAACCGGGGGGGGGAACAGATACGCAGTATTTT,CASSQPGGGTDTQYF
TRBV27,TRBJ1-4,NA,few,TGTGCCAGCAGTCCAACCTTTCCGGGTTCCGAAAAACTGTTTTTT,CASSPTFPGSEKLFF
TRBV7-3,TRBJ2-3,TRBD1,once,TGTGCCAGCAGCTTATCGGACAGGGCGGCAGATACGCAGTATTTT,CASSLSDRAADTQYF
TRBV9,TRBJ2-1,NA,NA,TGTGCCAGCAGCCCCCTCTCTAGCGATTCCTACAATGAGCAGTTCTTC,CASSPLSSDSYNEQFF
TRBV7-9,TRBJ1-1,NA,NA,TGTGCCAGCAGCTTAGTGGGGGGAGTGGGCACTGAAGCTTTCTTT,CASSLVGGVGTEAFF
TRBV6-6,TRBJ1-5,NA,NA,TGTGCCAGCAGTCACAGGGCAACCTCTAATCAGCCCCAGCATTTT,CASSHRATSNQPQHF
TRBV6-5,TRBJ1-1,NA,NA,TGTGCCAGCAGTTTTGGGCAGAACACTGAAGCTTTCTTT,CASSFGQNTEAFF
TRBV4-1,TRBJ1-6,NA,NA,TGCGCCAGCAGCCAAGATAGAACGACAGCCTATAATTCACCCCTCCACTTT,CASSQDRTTAYNSPLHF
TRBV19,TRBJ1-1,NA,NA,TGTGCCAGTAGCTCCCAACAGGGAGTGGTTTCTCATATCGCTGAAGCTTTCTTT,CASSSQQGVVSHIAEAFF
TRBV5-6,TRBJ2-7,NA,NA,TGTGCCAGCAGCTTGGTCACGACTACCTACGAGCAGTACTTC,CASSLVTTTYEQYF
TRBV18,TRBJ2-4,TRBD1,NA,TGTGCCAGCTCAGACCGGGACAGGGGGTGGAACGGCATTCAGTACTTC,CASSDRDRGWNGIQYF
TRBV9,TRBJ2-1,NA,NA,TGTGCCAGCAGCGTAGTAGGTGCGGGGCTGGACAATGAGCAGTTCTTC,CASSVVGAGLDNEQFF
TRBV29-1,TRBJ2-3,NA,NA,TGCAGCGTCGTCCGCAAGGGGACTAGCACAGATACGCAGTATTTT,CSVVRKGTSTDTQYF
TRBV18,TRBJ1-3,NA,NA,TGTGCCAGCTCACCGTCGGGTGCAACTGGAAACACCATATATTTT,CASSPSGATGNTIYF
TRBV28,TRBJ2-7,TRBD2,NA,TGTGCCAGCAGTATAGCGGGAGAGGGTTACGAGCAGTACTTC,CASSIAGEGYEQYF